Listed below are T cell receptor beta chains from one sample, sequenced in a study of blood T cell repertoires in COVID-19. The assay was immunoSEQ multiplex PCR, and TCRdb's table has in-frame clones only and misses some. The table records more than 200,000 clones, 87% of them present only once. The sample taken for sequencing was PBMCs or T cells enriched from blood (not recorded which). These receptors were obtained from a young man who had recovered from COVID-19. Both conserved end residues are part of each CDR3. D genes are given only for firm matches. For some rows the clone size is stated as once, few or many, or as a class when expanded; others skip it.

v_gene: TRBV7-6
abundance: .
j_gene: TRBJ2-1
d_gene: TRBD2
CDR3nt: TGTGCCAGCAGCGTCCGCCCTATAGCGGGAGGGGACAATGAGCAGTTCTTC
CDR3aa: CASSVRPIAGGDNEQFF

v_gene: TRBV4-1
abundance: .
j_gene: TRBJ1-2
d_gene: TRBD1
CDR3nt: TGCGCCAGCAGCCAAGATCGGACAGGGGTAGAAGCTAACTATGGCTACACCTTC
CDR3aa: CASSQDRTGVEANYGYTF

v_gene: TRBV9
abundance: .
j_gene: TRBJ2-5
d_gene: TRBD1
CDR3nt: TGTGCCAGCAGCGAGGGACAGAGGCAAGAGACCCAGTACTTC
CDR3aa: CASSEGQRQETQYF

v_gene: TRBV10-3
abundance: .
j_gene: TRBJ2-3
d_gene: TRBD1
CDR3nt: TGTGCCATCAGGGAACAGGGGGACACGGATACGCAGTATTTT
CDR3aa: CAIREQGDTDTQYF

v_gene: TRBV30
abundance: .
j_gene: TRBJ2-3
d_gene: TRBD2
CDR3nt: TGTGCCTGGGGACTAGCGGGAGGCACAGATACGCAGTATTTT
CDR3aa: CAWGLAGGTDTQYF

v_gene: TRBV7-2
abundance: .
j_gene: TRBJ2-1
d_gene: .
CDR3nt: TGTGCCAGCAGCTTAAGACTGAGGCAGTTCTTC
CDR3aa: CASSLRLRQFF

v_gene: TRBV10-2
abundance: .
j_gene: TRBJ2-7
d_gene: .
CDR3nt: TGCGCCAGCAGTGAGTCGTTTGACTTAGCCTCCTACGAGCAGTACTTC
CDR3aa: CASSESFDLASYEQYF

v_gene: TRBV12-2
abundance: .
j_gene: TRBJ1-3
d_gene: .
CDR3nt: TGTGCAAGTCGCTTAAGGGACAGGGAGCAAGCTGGAAACACCATATATTTT
CDR3aa: CASRLRDREQAGNTIYF

v_gene: TRBV7-8
abundance: once
j_gene: TRBJ2-7
d_gene: .
CDR3nt: TGTGCCAGCAGCCCCTTAGCCCCGGACGAGCAGTACTTC
CDR3aa: CASSPLAPDEQYF

v_gene: TRBV3-1/TRBV3-2
abundance: .
j_gene: TRBJ1-4
d_gene: .
CDR3nt: TGTGCCAGCAGCGGGGGCGCAGATGCAACTAATGAAAAACTGTTTTTT
CDR3aa: CASSGGADATNEKLFF

v_gene: TRBV7-6
abundance: .
j_gene: TRBJ2-1
d_gene: TRBD2
CDR3nt: TGTGCCAGCAGCTTTGATAGCGGGGGGCCAGATGAGCAGTTCTTC
CDR3aa: CASSFDSGGPDEQFF

v_gene: TRBV5-4
abundance: .
j_gene: TRBJ2-1
d_gene: .
CDR3nt: TGTGCCAGCAGCTTAGGAGGCGGGGCGGGTAATGAGCAGTTCTTC
CDR3aa: CASSLGGGAGNEQFF

v_gene: TRBV7-2
abundance: .
j_gene: TRBJ2-3
d_gene: .
CDR3nt: TGTGCCAGCAGCTCAGACCTAGTGCCAGATACGCAGTATTTT
CDR3aa: CASSSDLVPDTQYF

v_gene: TRBV6-1
abundance: .
j_gene: TRBJ2-7
d_gene: .
CDR3nt: TGTGCCAGCAGTGAAAGCAGGGCGATATACGAGCAGTACTTC
CDR3aa: CASSESRAIYEQYF

v_gene: TRBV29-1
abundance: once
j_gene: TRBJ1-4
d_gene: TRBD1
CDR3nt: TGCAGCGTGGGAACGGGACAGGGGCTGAGAAAACTGTTTTTT
CDR3aa: CSVGTGQGLRKLFF

v_gene: TRBV2
abundance: .
j_gene: TRBJ1-5
d_gene: TRBD1
CDR3nt: TGTGCCAGCAGGGGACAGGGGGGTGATCAGCCCCAGCATTTT
CDR3aa: CASRGQGGDQPQHF

v_gene: TRBV7-8
abundance: .
j_gene: TRBJ1-3
d_gene: TRBD1
CDR3nt: TGTGCCAGTCGAGACAGGGGAAGGAACACCATATATTTT
CDR3aa: CASRDRGRNTIYF

v_gene: TRBV7-2
abundance: .
j_gene: TRBJ1-2
d_gene: .
CDR3nt: TGTGCCAGCAGTCAGACAGGCTTCTATGGCTACACCTTC
CDR3aa: CASSQTGFYGYTF

v_gene: TRBV11-2
abundance: .
j_gene: TRBJ1-4
d_gene: TRBD1
CDR3nt: TGTGCCAGCAGCTTACGGAGGACAGGGTGGTCTGAAAAACTGTTTTTT
CDR3aa: CASSLRRTGWSEKLFF

v_gene: TRBV28
abundance: medium-sized
j_gene: TRBJ2-6
d_gene: .
CDR3nt: TGTGCCAGCAGCTACTCTGGGGCCAACGTCCTGACTTTC
CDR3aa: CASSYSGANVLTF

v_gene: TRBV7-8
abundance: few
j_gene: TRBJ1-5
d_gene: TRBD1
CDR3nt: TGTGCCAGCAGCTTAGGTTACATAGAGACAGGGCGGTGGCGGAATCAGCCCCAGCATTTT
CDR3aa: CASSLGYIETGRWRNQPQHF

v_gene: TRBV18
abundance: once
j_gene: TRBJ2-2
d_gene: TRBD2
CDR3nt: TGTGCCAGCTCAGGACTAGCGGGAGGAGGTACCGGGGAGCTGTTTTTT
CDR3aa: CASSGLAGGGTGELFF

v_gene: TRBV6-5
abundance: .
j_gene: TRBJ1-2
d_gene: .
CDR3nt: TGTGCCAGCAGACTAAATAACGACCCCATCTATGGCTACACCTTC
CDR3aa: CASRLNNDPIYGYTF

v_gene: TRBV19
abundance: .
j_gene: TRBJ1-1
d_gene: TRBD1
CDR3nt: TGTGCCAGCACTCTCGCAGGGGGTAGCACTGAAGCTTTCTTT
CDR3aa: CASTLAGGSTEAFF

v_gene: TRBV7-9
abundance: .
j_gene: TRBJ2-1
d_gene: TRBD1
CDR3nt: TGTGCCAGCAGCTCAGGGACAGGGAATCAGTTCTTC
CDR3aa: CASSSGTGNQFF

v_gene: TRBV13
abundance: .
j_gene: TRBJ2-7
d_gene: .
CDR3nt: TGTGCCAGCAGCACCTCAGGCTCGCTGTCTCAGTACTTC
CDR3aa: CASSTSGSLSQYF

v_gene: TRBV7-2
abundance: .
j_gene: TRBJ1-4
d_gene: TRBD1
CDR3nt: TGTGCCAGCAGCCGGGGACAGGGATATGAAAAACTGTTTTTT
CDR3aa: CASSRGQGYEKLFF

v_gene: TRBV18
abundance: .
j_gene: TRBJ2-1
d_gene: TRBD2
CDR3nt: TGTGCCAGCTCACCACCGCAGAGAGGACTAGCGGGGAGCCATGAGCAGTTCTTC
CDR3aa: CASSPPQRGLAGSHEQFF

v_gene: TRBV30
abundance: .
j_gene: TRBJ2-3
d_gene: TRBD2
CDR3nt: TGTGCCTGTTTACTAGCGGGGGTGGCAGATACGCAGTATTTT
CDR3aa: CACLLAGVADTQYF

v_gene: TRBV29-1
abundance: .
j_gene: TRBJ1-1
d_gene: TRBD1
CDR3nt: TGCAGCGCCCGAAGCGGGACAGGGTTGACTGAAGCTTTCTTT
CDR3aa: CSARSGTGLTEAFF

v_gene: TRBV5-4
abundance: .
j_gene: TRBJ1-1
d_gene: .
CDR3nt: TGTGCCAGCAGCTTGGAGGGGAGGGCCACTGAAGCTTTCTTT
CDR3aa: CASSLEGRATEAFF

v_gene: TRBV28
abundance: .
j_gene: TRBJ2-1
d_gene: .
CDR3nt: TGTGCCAGCAGTTTGATCCCTTTGCAGGGCCATGAGCAGTTCTTC
CDR3aa: CASSLIPLQGHEQFF

v_gene: TRBV29-1
abundance: .
j_gene: TRBJ2-7
d_gene: TRBD2
CDR3nt: TGCAGCGTGCAGACCGGGGCTAGCGGGAGTGGCGAGCAGTACTTC
CDR3aa: CSVQTGASGSGEQYF

v_gene: TRBV7-9
abundance: .
j_gene: TRBJ1-4
d_gene: TRBD1
CDR3nt: TGTGCCAGCAGCCCCGGGACAGCTAATGAAAAACTGTTTTTT
CDR3aa: CASSPGTANEKLFF

v_gene: TRBV4-1
abundance: .
j_gene: TRBJ1-4
d_gene: .
CDR3nt: TGCGCCAGCAGCCACCAAATCCGACAGACAACTAATGAAAAACTGTTTTTT
CDR3aa: CASSHQIRQTTNEKLFF

v_gene: TRBV7-9
abundance: .
j_gene: TRBJ2-4
d_gene: .
CDR3nt: TGTGCCAGCAGCCCGCTGGGGGGGGCGCGAAACATTCAGTACTTC
CDR3aa: CASSPLGGARNIQYF

v_gene: TRBV18
abundance: .
j_gene: TRBJ2-5
d_gene: TRBD1
CDR3nt: TGTGCCAGCTCACCACCGGGGACAGGGAGTACGTGGGAGACCCAGTACTTC
CDR3aa: CASSPPGTGSTWETQYF

v_gene: TRBV2
abundance: .
j_gene: TRBJ2-2
d_gene: .
CDR3nt: TGTGCCAGCAGTGAGCAGGGGCAGGGCGGGGAGCTGTTTTTT
CDR3aa: CASSEQGQGGELFF

v_gene: TRBV10-3
abundance: once
j_gene: TRBJ2-1
d_gene: TRBD2
CDR3nt: TGTGCCATCAGTGAGTCGAGCGGGACTAGGGGAATCGATGAGCAGTTCTTC
CDR3aa: CAISESSGTRGIDEQFF

v_gene: TRBV5-1
abundance: .
j_gene: TRBJ1-2
d_gene: TRBD1
CDR3nt: TGCGCCAGCAGCGGTTACAGGGGGGAGAACTATGGCTACACCTTC
CDR3aa: CASSGYRGENYGYTF

v_gene: TRBV28
abundance: .
j_gene: TRBJ1-2
d_gene: TRBD1
CDR3nt: TGTGCCAGCAGGTTAACCTCGGACAGGGTTAGGGATGGCTACACCTTC
CDR3aa: CASRLTSDRVRDGYTF

v_gene: TRBV12-3/TRBV12-4
abundance: many
j_gene: TRBJ1-2
d_gene: TRBD1
CDR3nt: TGTGCCAGCAGTCGGGACAGGGGATATGGCTACACCTTC
CDR3aa: CASSRDRGYGYTF

v_gene: TRBV30
abundance: .
j_gene: TRBJ2-7
d_gene: TRBD1
CDR3nt: TGTGCCTGGAGTGCCGGGACAGGGGGAAGTTACGAGCAGTACTTC
CDR3aa: CAWSAGTGGSYEQYF

v_gene: TRBV10-3
abundance: .
j_gene: TRBJ1-1
d_gene: .
CDR3nt: TGTGCCATCAGTGACGGTTCGGGAAATGAAGCTTTCTTT
CDR3aa: CAISDGSGNEAFF

v_gene: TRBV7-9
abundance: .
j_gene: TRBJ1-1
d_gene: .
CDR3nt: TGTGCCAGCAGCTTGGTGGTATTGGCGGAAATAATGAACACTGAAGCTTTCTTT
CDR3aa: CASSLVVLAEIMNTEAFF

v_gene: TRBV18
abundance: .
j_gene: TRBJ2-7
d_gene: .
CDR3nt: TGTGCCAGCTCCCCCGGGCCGACAGGTACCTACGAGCAGTACTTC
CDR3aa: CASSPGPTGTYEQYF

v_gene: TRBV3-1/TRBV3-2
abundance: .
j_gene: TRBJ1-1
d_gene: .
CDR3nt: TGTGCCAGCAGCCTGGGAGGCCACCAAGCTTTCTTT
CDR3aa: CASSLGGHQAFF

v_gene: TRBV18
abundance: .
j_gene: TRBJ2-7
d_gene: TRBD2
CDR3nt: TGTGCCACCACCGGGACTAGCGGGGGGGCCTACGAGCAGTACTTC
CDR3aa: CATTGTSGGAYEQYF

v_gene: TRBV24-1
abundance: .
j_gene: TRBJ1-6
d_gene: TRBD1
CDR3nt: TGTGCCACCAGTGATGGACAGGCTAATTCACCCCTCCACTTT
CDR3aa: CATSDGQANSPLHF

v_gene: TRBV28
abundance: once
j_gene: TRBJ2-6
d_gene: .
CDR3nt: TGTGCCAGCAGTGGAGCTTTTGGGGCCAACGTCCTGACTTTC
CDR3aa: CASSGAFGANVLTF

v_gene: TRBV19
abundance: .
j_gene: TRBJ1-3
d_gene: .
CDR3nt: TGTGCAGCGGGTAGGAGCTCTGGAAACACCATATATTTT
CDR3aa: CAAGRSSGNTIYF

v_gene: TRBV19
abundance: .
j_gene: TRBJ2-2
d_gene: .
CDR3nt: TGTGCCAGTAGCCGAGGCGGCGTTATTTCGAACACCGGGGAGCTGTTTTTT
CDR3aa: CASSRGGVISNTGELFF

v_gene: TRBV4-2
abundance: .
j_gene: TRBJ1-2
d_gene: .
CDR3nt: TGTGCCAGCAGCCAGGGGACGTGGGAGGGGAACTATGGCTACACCTTC
CDR3aa: CASSQGTWEGNYGYTF

v_gene: TRBV5-4
abundance: .
j_gene: TRBJ2-2
d_gene: TRBD2
CDR3nt: TGTGCCAGCATGGTCAGGGCGGGGGCGAACACCGGGGAGCTGTTTTTT
CDR3aa: CASMVRAGANTGELFF

v_gene: TRBV28
abundance: .
j_gene: TRBJ1-1
d_gene: TRBD1
CDR3nt: TGTGCCAGCAGTACAGCCGGGACAGGGGAAGTAGAAGCTTTCTTT
CDR3aa: CASSTAGTGEVEAFF

v_gene: TRBV6-4
abundance: .
j_gene: TRBJ2-2
d_gene: TRBD1
CDR3nt: TGTGCCAGCAGTGACTCCGGGACAGGGCACACCGGGGAGCTGTTTTTT
CDR3aa: CASSDSGTGHTGELFF

v_gene: TRBV9
abundance: .
j_gene: TRBJ2-1
d_gene: TRBD2
CDR3nt: TGTGCCAGCAGCGTAGATCCAGGACTAGTGGGTACTGAGCAGTTCTTC
CDR3aa: CASSVDPGLVGTEQFF

v_gene: TRBV2
abundance: .
j_gene: TRBJ2-5
d_gene: TRBD1
CDR3nt: TGTGCCAGCAGTGACAGGGGGAGCCAAGAGACCCAGTACTTC
CDR3aa: CASSDRGSQETQYF